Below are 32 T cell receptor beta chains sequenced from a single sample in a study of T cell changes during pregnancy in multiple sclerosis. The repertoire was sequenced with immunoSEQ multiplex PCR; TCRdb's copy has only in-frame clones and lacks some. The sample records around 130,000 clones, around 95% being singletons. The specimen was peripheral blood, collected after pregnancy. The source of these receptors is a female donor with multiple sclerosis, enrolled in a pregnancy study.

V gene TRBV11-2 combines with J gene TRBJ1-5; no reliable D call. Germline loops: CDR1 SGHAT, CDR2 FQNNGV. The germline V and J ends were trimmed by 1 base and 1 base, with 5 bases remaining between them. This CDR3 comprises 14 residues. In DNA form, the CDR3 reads TGTGCCAGCAGCTTAGCCTTAAGCAATCAGCCCCAGCATTTT. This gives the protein CASSLALSNQPQHF.

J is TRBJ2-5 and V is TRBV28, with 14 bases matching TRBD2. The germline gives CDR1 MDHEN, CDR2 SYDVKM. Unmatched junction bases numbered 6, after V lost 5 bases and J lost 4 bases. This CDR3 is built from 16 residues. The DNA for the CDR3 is TGTGCCAGCAGTCAGGGACTAGCGGGAGAGGCAGAGACCCAGTACTTC. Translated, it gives CASSQGLAGEAETQYF.

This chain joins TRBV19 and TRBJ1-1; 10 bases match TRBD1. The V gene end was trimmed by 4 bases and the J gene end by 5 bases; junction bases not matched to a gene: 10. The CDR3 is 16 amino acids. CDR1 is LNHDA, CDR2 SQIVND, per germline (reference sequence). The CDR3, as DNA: TGTGCCAGTAGTAGAGATCGACAGGGGGCAAGGACTGAAGCTTTCTTT. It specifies CASSRDRQGARTEAFF.

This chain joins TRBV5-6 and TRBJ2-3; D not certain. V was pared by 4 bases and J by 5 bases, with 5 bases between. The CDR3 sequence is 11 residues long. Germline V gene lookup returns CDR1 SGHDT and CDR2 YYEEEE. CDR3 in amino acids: CASSLGDTQYF. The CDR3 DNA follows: TGTGCCAGCAGCCTCGGAGATACGCAGTATTTT.

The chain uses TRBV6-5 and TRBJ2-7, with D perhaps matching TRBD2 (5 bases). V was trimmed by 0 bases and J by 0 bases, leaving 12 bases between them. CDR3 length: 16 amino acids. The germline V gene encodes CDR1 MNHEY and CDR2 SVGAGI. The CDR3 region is CASSYSSDFTSYEQYF. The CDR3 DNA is TGTGCCAGCAGTTACTCGTCGGACTTTACCTCCTACGAGCAGTACTTC.

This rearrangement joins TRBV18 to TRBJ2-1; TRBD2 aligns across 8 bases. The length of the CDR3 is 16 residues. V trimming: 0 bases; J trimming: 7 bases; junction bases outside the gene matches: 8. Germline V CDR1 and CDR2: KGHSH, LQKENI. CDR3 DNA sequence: TGTGCCAGCTCACCACCGATCCAGCGGGAGTCAAATGAGCAGTTCTTC. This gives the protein CASSPPIQRESNEQFF.

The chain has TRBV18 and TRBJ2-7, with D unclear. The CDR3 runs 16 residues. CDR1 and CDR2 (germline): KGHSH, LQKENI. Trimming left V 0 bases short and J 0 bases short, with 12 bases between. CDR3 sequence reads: CASSPPNTKPSYEQYF. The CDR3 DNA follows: TGTGCCAGCTCACCACCTAACACAAAACCCTCCTACGAGCAGTACTTC.

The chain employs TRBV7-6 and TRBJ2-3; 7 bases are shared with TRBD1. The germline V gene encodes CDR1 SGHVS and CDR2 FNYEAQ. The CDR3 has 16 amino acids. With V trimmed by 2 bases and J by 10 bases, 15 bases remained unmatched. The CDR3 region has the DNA TGTGCCAGCAGCTTACTCCCCACTGGACAGGATAGGGCGCAGTATTTT. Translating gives CASSLLPTGQDRAQYF.

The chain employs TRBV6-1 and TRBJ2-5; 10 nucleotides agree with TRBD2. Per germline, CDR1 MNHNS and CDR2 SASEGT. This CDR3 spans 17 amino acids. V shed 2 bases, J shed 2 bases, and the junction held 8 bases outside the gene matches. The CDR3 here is CASSETSGVGIQETQYF. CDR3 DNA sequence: TGTGCCAGCAGTGAAACTAGCGGGGTGGGTATACAAGAGACCCAGTACTTC.

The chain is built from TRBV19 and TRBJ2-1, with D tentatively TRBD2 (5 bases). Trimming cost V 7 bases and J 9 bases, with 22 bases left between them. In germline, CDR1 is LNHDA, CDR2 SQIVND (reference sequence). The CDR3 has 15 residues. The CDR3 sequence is CASKGEDVPAGEQFF. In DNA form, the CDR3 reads TGTGCCAGTAAGGGCGAAGATGTCCCCGCGGGTGAGCAGTTCTTC.

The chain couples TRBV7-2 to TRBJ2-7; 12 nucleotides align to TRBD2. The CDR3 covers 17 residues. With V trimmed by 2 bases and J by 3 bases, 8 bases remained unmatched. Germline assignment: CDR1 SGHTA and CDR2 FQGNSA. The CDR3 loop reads CASSLRASGRVLYEQYF. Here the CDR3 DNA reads TGTGCCAGCAGCTTAAGGGCTAGCGGGAGGGTCCTCTACGAGCAGTACTTC.

The CDR3 loop reads CSVEREAAGGYTF. The CDR3 nucleotides read TGCAGCGTTGAAAGGGAGGCGGCGGGCGGCTACACCTTC. J is TRBJ1-2 and V is TRBV29-1; D not resolved. Germline-derived CDR1 and CDR2 are SQVTM and ANQGSEA. This CDR3 is built from 13 residues. The germline V and J ends were trimmed by 2 bases and 8 bases, with 15 bases remaining between them.

The chain's CDR3 is CASTPTGGLMYEQYF. The CDR3 DNA reads TGTGCCAGCACCCCCACGGGGGGGCTAATGTACGAGCAGTACTTC. The V call is TRBV27, the J call TRBJ2-7; 8 bases map to TRBD2. This CDR3 contains 15 residues. V shed 7 bases and J 4 bases; nucleotides not matched to a gene: 12. Germline-derived CDR1 and CDR2 are MNHEY and SMNVEV (reference sequence).

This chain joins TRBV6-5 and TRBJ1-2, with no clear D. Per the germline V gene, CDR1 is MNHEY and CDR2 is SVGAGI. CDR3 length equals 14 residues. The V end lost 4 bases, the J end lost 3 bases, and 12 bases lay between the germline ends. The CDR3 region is CASSSPALYYGYTF. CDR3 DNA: TGTGCCAGCAGTTCGCCAGCGCTATACTATGGCTACACCTTC.

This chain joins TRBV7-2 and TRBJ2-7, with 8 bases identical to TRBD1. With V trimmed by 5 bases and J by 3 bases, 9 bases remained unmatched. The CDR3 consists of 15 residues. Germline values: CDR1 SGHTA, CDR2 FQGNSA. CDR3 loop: CASSPRTGLLYEQYF. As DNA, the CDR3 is TGTGCCAGCAGCCCCCGGACAGGGCTCCTCTACGAGCAGTACTTC.

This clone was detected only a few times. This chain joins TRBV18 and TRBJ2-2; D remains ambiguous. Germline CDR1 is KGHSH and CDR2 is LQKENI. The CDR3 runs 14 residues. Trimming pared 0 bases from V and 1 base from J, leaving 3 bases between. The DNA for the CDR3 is TGTGCCAGCTCACCACCTCAGAACACCGGGGAGCTGTTTTTT. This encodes CASSPPQNTGELFF.

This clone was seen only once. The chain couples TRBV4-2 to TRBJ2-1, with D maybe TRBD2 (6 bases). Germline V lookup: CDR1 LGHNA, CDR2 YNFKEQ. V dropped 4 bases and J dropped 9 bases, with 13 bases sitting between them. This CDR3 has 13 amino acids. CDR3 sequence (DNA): TGTGCCAGCAGCCGCGGGGCTTGGGCTGAGCAGTTCTTC. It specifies CASSRGAWAEQFF.

This CDR3 reads CASSLVGGSGRGETQYF. The CDR3, as DNA: TGTGCCAGCAGTTTAGTAGGGGGGAGCGGGAGGGGTGAGACCCAGTACTTC. The genes are TRBV27 and TRBJ2-5, with 10 bases matching TRBD2. The CDR3 loop spans 17 amino acids. Germline loops: CDR1 MNHEY, CDR2 SMNVEV (reference sequence). The J segment lost 5 bases and the V segment lost 2 bases, leaving 11 bases of the junction unmatched.

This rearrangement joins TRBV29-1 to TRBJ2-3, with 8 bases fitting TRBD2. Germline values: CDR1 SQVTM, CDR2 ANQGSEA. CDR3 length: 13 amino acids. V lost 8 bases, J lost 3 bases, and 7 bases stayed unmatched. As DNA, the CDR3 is TGCAGCTCTGCTTTAGCGGGAACAGATACGCAGTATTTT. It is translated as CSSALAGTDTQYF.

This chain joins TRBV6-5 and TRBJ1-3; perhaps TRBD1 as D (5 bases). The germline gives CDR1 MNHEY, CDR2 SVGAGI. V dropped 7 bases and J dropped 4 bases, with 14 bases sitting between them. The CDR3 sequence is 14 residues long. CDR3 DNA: TGTGCCAGCATAGATCAGGGCCCAGGAAACACCATATATTTT. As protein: CASIDQGPGNTIYF.

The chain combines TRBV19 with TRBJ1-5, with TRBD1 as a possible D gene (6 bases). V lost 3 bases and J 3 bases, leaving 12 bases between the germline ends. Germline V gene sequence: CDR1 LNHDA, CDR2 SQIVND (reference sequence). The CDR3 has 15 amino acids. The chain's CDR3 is CASSILGGVNQPQHF. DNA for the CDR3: TGTGCCAGTAGTATTTTAGGGGGGGTCAATCAGCCCCAGCATTTT.

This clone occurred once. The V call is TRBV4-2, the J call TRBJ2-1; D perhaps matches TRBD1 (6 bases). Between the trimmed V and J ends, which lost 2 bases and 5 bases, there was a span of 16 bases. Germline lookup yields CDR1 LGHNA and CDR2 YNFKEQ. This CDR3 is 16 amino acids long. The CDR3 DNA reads TGTGCCAGCAGCCAATCTGGGGGCGGAGCCGACAATGAGCAGTTCTTC. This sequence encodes CASSQSGGGADNEQFF.

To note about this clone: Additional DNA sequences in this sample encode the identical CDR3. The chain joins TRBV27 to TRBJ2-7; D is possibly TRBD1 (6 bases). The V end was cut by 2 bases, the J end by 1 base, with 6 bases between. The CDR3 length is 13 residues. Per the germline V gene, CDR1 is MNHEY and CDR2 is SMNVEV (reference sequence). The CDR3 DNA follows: TGTGCCAGCAGTTTAACAGGGTCCTACGAGCAGTACTTC. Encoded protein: CASSLTGSYEQYF.

CDR3 in amino acids: CAWTKDRGTEAFF. CDR3 in DNA: TGTGCCTGGACCAAGGACAGGGGCACTGAAGCTTTCTTT. This chain uses TRBV30 with TRBJ1-1, with 9 bases identical to TRBD1. Germline V lookup: CDR1 GTSNPN, CDR2 SVGIG (reference sequence). With V trimmed by 4 bases and J by 4 bases, 4 bases remained unmatched. The CDR3 has 13 residues. The whole variable domain, filled in from reference TRBV30 and TRBJ1-1, reads SQTIHQWPATLVQPVGSPLSLECTVEGTSNPNLYWYRQAAGRGLQLLFYSVGIGQISSEVPQNLSASRPQDRQFILSSKKLLLSDSGFYLCAWTKDRGTEAFFGQGTRLTVV.

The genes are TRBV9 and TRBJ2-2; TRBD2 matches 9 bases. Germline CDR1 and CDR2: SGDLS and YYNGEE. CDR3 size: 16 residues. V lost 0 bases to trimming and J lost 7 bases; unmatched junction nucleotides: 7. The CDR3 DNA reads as TGTGCCAGCAGCGTAGAATTGGGGACTAGCTACGGGGAGCTGTTTTTT. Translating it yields CASSVELGTSYGELFF.

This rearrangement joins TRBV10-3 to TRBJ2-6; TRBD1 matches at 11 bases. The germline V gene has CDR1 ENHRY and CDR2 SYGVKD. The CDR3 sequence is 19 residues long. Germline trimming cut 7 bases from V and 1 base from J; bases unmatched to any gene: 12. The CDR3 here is CAIKPVGQGGYSGANVLTF. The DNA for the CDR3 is TGTGCCATCAAGCCTGTGGGACAGGGGGGTTATTCTGGGGCCAACGTCCTGACTTTC.

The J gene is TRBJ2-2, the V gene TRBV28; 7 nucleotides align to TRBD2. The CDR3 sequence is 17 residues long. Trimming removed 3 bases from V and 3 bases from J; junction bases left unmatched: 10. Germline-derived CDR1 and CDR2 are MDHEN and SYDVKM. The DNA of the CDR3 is TGTGCCAGCAGTTTCCCCCTGGGACTAACCTACACCGGGGAGCTGTTTTTT. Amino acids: CASSFPLGLTYTGELFF.

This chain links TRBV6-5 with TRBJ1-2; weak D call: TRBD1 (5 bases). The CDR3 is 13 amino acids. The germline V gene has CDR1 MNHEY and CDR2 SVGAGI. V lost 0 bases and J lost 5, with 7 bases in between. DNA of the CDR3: TGTGCCAGCAGTTACTCGGGGGGGTATGGCTACACCTTC. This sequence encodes CASSYSGGYGYTF.

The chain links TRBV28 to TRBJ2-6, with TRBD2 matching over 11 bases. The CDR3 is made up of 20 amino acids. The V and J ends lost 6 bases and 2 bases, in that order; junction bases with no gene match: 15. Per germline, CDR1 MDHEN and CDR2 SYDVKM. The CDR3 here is CASRPLAGDIQFPGANVLTF. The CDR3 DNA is TGTGCCAGCAGGCCACTAGCGGGGGACATTCAATTCCCTGGGGCCAACGTCCTGACTTTC.

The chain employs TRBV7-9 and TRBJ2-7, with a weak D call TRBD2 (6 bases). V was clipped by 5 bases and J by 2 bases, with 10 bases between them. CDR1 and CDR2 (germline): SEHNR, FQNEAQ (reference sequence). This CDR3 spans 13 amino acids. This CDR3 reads CASSGRLAYEQYF. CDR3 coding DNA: TGTGCCAGCAGCGGGAGGCTCGCCTACGAGCAGTACTTC.

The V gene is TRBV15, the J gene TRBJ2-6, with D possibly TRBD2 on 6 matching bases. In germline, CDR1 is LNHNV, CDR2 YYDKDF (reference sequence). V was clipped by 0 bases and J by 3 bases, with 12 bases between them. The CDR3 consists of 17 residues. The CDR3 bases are TGTGCCACCAGCAGAGATCGGTCGGGGGTTGGGGCCAACGTCCTGACTTTC. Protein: CATSRDRSGVGANVLTF. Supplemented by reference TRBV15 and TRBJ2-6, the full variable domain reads DAMVIQNPRYQVTQFGKPVTLSCSQTLNHNVMYWYQQKSSQAPKLLFHYYDKDFNNEADTPDNFQSRRPNTSFCFLDIRSPGLGDTAMYLCATSRDRSGVGANVLTFGAGSRLTVL.

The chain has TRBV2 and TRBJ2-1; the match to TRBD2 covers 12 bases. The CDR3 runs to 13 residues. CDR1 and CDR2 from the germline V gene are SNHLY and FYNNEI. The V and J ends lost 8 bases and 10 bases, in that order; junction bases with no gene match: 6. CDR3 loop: CASQTSGSAEQFF. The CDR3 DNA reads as TGTGCCAGCCAGACTAGCGGGAGCGCGGAGCAGTTCTTC.